The 20 T cell receptor beta chains presented below share a single source sample, sequenced in a study of blood T cell repertoires in COVID-19. Only in-frame clones appear in the TCRdb table, and some are missing; sequencing was by immunoSEQ multiplex PCR. The data contain 430,000 or so clones, 70% to 90% of them singletons. The sequenced sample consisted of PBMCs or T cells enriched from blood (not recorded which). The receptor set was obtained from a middle-aged woman who had recovered from COVID-19.

The CDR3 is CASSYSWTERNTIYF. CDR3 in DNA: TGTGCCAGCAGTTACTCCTGGACTGAACGAAACACCATATATTTT. The V gene is TRBV6-2 or TRBV6-3, the J gene TRBJ1-3, with D uncertain. V dropped 0 bases and J dropped 5 bases, with 11 bases sitting between them. Germline CDR1 is MNHEY and CDR2 is SVGEGT. This CDR3 has 15 residues.

V usage is TRBV5-1 and J usage is TRBJ2-3; D is ambiguous. Germline V lookup: CDR1 SGHRS, CDR2 YFSETQ. Trimming removed 0 bases from V and 6 bases from J, with 14 bases in between. This CDR3 has 15 residues. The DNA for the CDR3 is TGCGCCAGCAGCTTGGAGGCGGCCCGCGCGGATACGCAGTATTTT. Its protein product is CASSLEAARADTQYF.

This clone was seen once. The chain couples TRBV7-6 to TRBJ2-3, with TRBD2 identical over 11 bases. Trimming at V came to 5 bases and at J to 2 bases, leaving 6 bases not matched to a gene. The CDR3 loop spans 16 amino acids. Germline V gives CDR1 SGHVS, CDR2 FNYEAQ. The CDR3, as DNA: TGTGCCAGCAGCCCCCGACTAGCGGGAATCACAGATACGCAGTATTTT. It specifies CASSPRLAGITDTQYF.

The chain uses TRBV12-5 and TRBJ2-1; 12 nucleotides match TRBD2. CDR3 length equals 18 residues. CDR1 is LGHNT and CDR2 is FRNRAP in the germline V gene. J lost 6 bases, V lost 1 base, and 10 bases had no gene match. The CDR3 region is CASGLGLRTSGASNEQFF. The CDR3 DNA reads TGTGCTAGTGGTTTGGGGCTAAGGACTAGCGGGGCCTCCAATGAGCAGTTCTTC.

Notes on this clone: Other DNA variants within this sample encode the same CDR3. V is TRBV12-3 or TRBV12-4 and J is TRBJ1-2; 8 bases align to TRBD1. Unmatched junction bases numbered 3, after V lost 8 bases and J lost 4 bases. The CDR3 sequence is 12 residues long. DNA for the CDR3: TGTGCCAGCTCAGGACAGGGCTATGGCTACACCTTC. Its protein is CASSGQGYGYTF.

The rearrangement joins TRBV5-1 to TRBJ2-2; 8 nucleotides agree with TRBD1. Germline V gene data show CDR1 as SGHRS and CDR2 as YFSETQ. CDR3 length: 14 residues. The J segment lost 2 bases and the V segment lost 9 bases, leaving 6 bases of the junction unmatched. This CDR3 is CATQGAGNTGELFF. CDR3 in DNA: TGCGCCACCCAGGGGGCCGGAAACACCGGGGAGCTGTTTTTT. Looking up the rest from reference TRBV5-1 and TRBJ2-2 gives the full variable domain: KAGVTQTPRYLIKTRGQQVTLSCSPISGHRSVSWYQQTPGQGLQFLFEYFSETQRNKGNFPGRFSGRQFSNSRSEMNVSTLELGDSALYLCATQGAGNTGELFFGEGSRLTVL.

The rearrangement joins TRBV29-1 to TRBJ2-1; D uncertain. Germline lookup yields CDR1 SQVTM and CDR2 ANQGSEA. The CDR3 length is 13 residues. CDR3 coding DNA: TGCAGTATTACGCAGTTGTCCTACAATGAGCAGTTCTTC. It yields the protein CSITQLSYNEQFF.

CDR3: CASSHRDSWETQYF. DNA for the CDR3: TGTGCCAGCAGCCACCGGGACAGTTGGGAGACCCAGTACTTC. This rearrangement joins TRBV14 to TRBJ2-5; the match to TRBD1 covers 7 bases. Losses at the gene ends were 3 bases for V and 5 bases for J; bases not matched to a gene: 6. From germline, CDR1 is SGHDN and CDR2 FVKESK. This CDR3 has 14 residues.

CDR3 region: CASSQGLGMNTEAFF. CDR3 DNA sequence: TGTGCCAGCTCACAGGGCTTGGGCATGAACACTGAAGCTTTCTTT. V gene TRBV7-9 combines with J gene TRBJ1-1; tentatively, D is TRBD1 (6 bases). CDR3 size: 15 residues. Trimming removed 8 bases from V and 0 bases from J, with 16 bases in between. CDR1 and CDR2 (germline): SEHNR, FQNEAQ (reference sequence).

The chain carries TRBV21-1 and TRBJ1-5. TRBV21-1 is reported as a pseudogene. CDR3 size: 17 residues. The CDR3: CASSNWGRVWSWQPQHF. CDR3 bases: TGTGCCAGCAGCAATTGGGGGAGGGTATGGTCTTGGCAGCCCCAGCATTTT.

The chain carries TRBV6-5 and TRBJ2-7, with D perhaps TRBD2 (6 bases). V was cut by 6 bases and J by 4 bases, with 16 bases left in between. Germline loops: CDR1 MNHEY, CDR2 SVGAGI. The CDR3 runs 14 residues. The CDR3 coding sequence is TGTGCCAGCAGAATACTGTCGGGAGCATACGAGCAGTACTTC. Amino acid sequence: CASRILSGAYEQYF.

The CDR3 loop is CSASTSSDRNYGYTF. In nucleotides, the CDR3 is TGCAGTGCTAGTACTTCTTCGGACAGGAACTATGGCTACACCTTC. This chain joins TRBV20-1 and TRBJ1-2; 7 positions match TRBD1. Germline V lookup: CDR1 DFQATT, CDR2 SNEGSKA (reference sequence). The CDR3 has 15 residues. V lost 3 bases, J lost 2 bases, and 9 bases stayed unmatched.

The J gene is TRBJ1-1, the V gene TRBV18; 10 bases are shared with TRBD1. Unmatched junction bases numbered 7, after V lost 0 bases and J lost 6 bases. CDR1 is KGHSH and CDR2 is LQKENI in the germline V gene. The CDR3 contains 16 residues. CDR3 amino acids: CASSPPGQGTYAEAFF. CDR3 coding DNA: TGTGCCAGCTCACCACCGGGACAGGGGACGTACGCTGAAGCTTTCTTT.

The gene calls are TRBV7-2 and TRBJ1-2; perhaps TRBD1 as D (5 bases). The CDR3 spans 12 residues. V was shortened by 5 bases and J by 6 bases, with 10 bases between the two germline ends. The germline V gene has CDR1 SGHTA and CDR2 FQGNSA. CDR3 amino acids: CASSPRQNGYTF. In DNA, the CDR3 is TGTGCCAGCAGCCCGCGACAGAATGGCTACACCTTC. Filled out from reference TRBV7-2 and TRBJ1-2, the complete variable domain reads GAGVSQSPSNKVTEKGKDVELRCDPISGHTALYWYRQSLGQGLEFLIYFQGNSAPDKSGLPSDRFSAERTGGSVSTLTIQRTQQEDSAVYLCASSPRQNGYTFGSGTRLTVV.

The V call is TRBV5-1, the J call TRBJ2-7; 7 nucleotides align to TRBD1. V gave up 4 bases and J gave up 4 bases; unmatched junction bases: 5. CDR1 SGHRS and CDR2 YFSETQ come from the germline V gene. The CDR3 covers 13 residues. This CDR3 is CASSVRDRYEQYF. CDR3 in DNA: TGCGCCAGCAGCGTCCGGGACAGATACGAGCAGTACTTC.

This clone came up once. The rearrangement links TRBV6-5 to TRBJ2-7; TRBD2 aligns across 7 bases. This CDR3 spans 15 amino acids. V shed 0 bases, J shed 4 bases, and the junction held 6 bases outside the gene matches. Germline CDR1 MNHEY, CDR2 SVGAGI. The CDR3 loop reads CASSYSLTSEYEQYF. DNA for the CDR3: TGTGCCAGCAGTTACTCGCTAACTAGCGAATACGAGCAGTACTTC.

The chain employs TRBV11-3 and TRBJ2-1, with TRBD2 matching over 7 bases. J lost 2 bases, V lost 4 bases, and 8 bases had no gene match. The CDR3 totals 16 residues. Germline lookup yields CDR1 SGHNT and CDR2 YENEEA. In DNA, the CDR3 is TGTGCCAGCAGCTCTCTCGGGAGCGGGGCCTACAATGAGCAGTTCTTC. Protein product: CASSSLGSGAYNEQFF.

The chain couples TRBV18 to TRBJ2-1, with TRBD2 identical over 10 bases. The CDR3 has 20 residues. J was trimmed by 0 bases and V by 0 bases; bases with no gene match: 11. CDR1 is KGHSH and CDR2 is LQKENI in the germline V gene. The CDR3 here is CASSPPRILAGRYSYNEQFF. CDR3 DNA sequence: TGTGCCAGCTCACCACCGCGTATACTAGCGGGACGTTACTCCTACAATGAGCAGTTCTTC.

The chain joins TRBV6-5 to TRBJ1-2, with a weak D call TRBD1 (6 bases). CDR1 and CDR2 from the germline V gene are MNHEY and SVGAGI. The CDR3 runs 15 residues. Between the trimmed V and J ends, which lost 4 bases and 8 bases, there was a span of 20 bases. In DNA, the CDR3 is TGTGCCAGCAGTTTGGGACAAGGCCTTACCGCGGGCTACACCTTC. Protein sequence: CASSLGQGLTAGYTF.

This chain uses TRBV5-6 with TRBJ2-2, with 9 nucleotides matching TRBD2. Germline-derived CDR1 and CDR2 are SGHDT and YYEEEE. CDR3 size: 15 residues. The junction had 6 bases not matched to a gene; V was cut back by 1 base and J by 8 bases. The CDR3 protein is CASSLNGLAGGELFF. The CDR3 DNA follows: TGTGCCAGCAGCTTGAATGGTCTAGCGGGAGGGGAGCTGTTTTTT.